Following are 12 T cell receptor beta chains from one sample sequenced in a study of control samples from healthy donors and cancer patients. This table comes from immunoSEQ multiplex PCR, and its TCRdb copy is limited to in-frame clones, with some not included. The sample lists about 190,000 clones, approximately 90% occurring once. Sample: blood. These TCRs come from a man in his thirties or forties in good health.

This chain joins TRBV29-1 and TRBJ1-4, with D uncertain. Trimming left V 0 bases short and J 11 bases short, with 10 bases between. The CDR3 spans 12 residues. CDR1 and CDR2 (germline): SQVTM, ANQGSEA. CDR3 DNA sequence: TGCAGCGTTGAAGAAGACGGCTACAAACTGTTTTTT. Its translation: CSVEEDGYKLFF.

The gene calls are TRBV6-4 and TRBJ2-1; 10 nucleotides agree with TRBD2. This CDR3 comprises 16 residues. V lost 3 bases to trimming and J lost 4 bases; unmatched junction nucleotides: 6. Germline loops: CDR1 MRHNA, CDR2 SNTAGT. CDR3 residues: CASSDGAGGFYNEQFF. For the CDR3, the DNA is TGTGCCAGCAGTGATGGAGCGGGGGGGTTTTACAATGAGCAGTTCTTC.

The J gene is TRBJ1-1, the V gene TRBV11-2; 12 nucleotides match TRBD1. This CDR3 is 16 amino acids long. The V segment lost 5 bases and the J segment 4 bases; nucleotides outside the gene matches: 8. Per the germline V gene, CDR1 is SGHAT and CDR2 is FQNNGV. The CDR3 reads CASSQGTGGPGTEAFF. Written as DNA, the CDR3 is TGTGCCAGCAGCCAGGGGACAGGGGGCCCGGGCACTGAAGCTTTCTTT.

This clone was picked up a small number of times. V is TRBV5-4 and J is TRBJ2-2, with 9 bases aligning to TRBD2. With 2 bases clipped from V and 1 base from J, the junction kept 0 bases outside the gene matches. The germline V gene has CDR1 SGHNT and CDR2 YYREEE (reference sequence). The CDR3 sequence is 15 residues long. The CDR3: CASSFSGGNTGELFF. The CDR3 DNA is TGTGCCAGCAGCTTTAGCGGGGGGAACACCGGGGAGCTGTTTTTT.

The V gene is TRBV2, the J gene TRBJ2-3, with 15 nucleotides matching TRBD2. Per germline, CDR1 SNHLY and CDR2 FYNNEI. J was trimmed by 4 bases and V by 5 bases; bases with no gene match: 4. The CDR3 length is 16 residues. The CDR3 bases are TGTGCCAGCAGTCTTGGACTAGCGGGGGGGCCAGATACGCAGTATTTT. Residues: CASSLGLAGGPDTQYF.

The chain's CDR3 is CACTLGIKGSNYGYTF. The CDR3 DNA sequence: TGTGCCTGCACCCTGGGGATCAAAGGGAGTAACTATGGCTACACCTTC. The chain joins TRBV30 to TRBJ1-2; D is ambiguous. This CDR3 spans 16 amino acids. The germline V gene encodes CDR1 GTSNPN and CDR2 SVGIG (reference sequence). V gave up 6 bases and J gave up 1 base, with 21 bases separating them.

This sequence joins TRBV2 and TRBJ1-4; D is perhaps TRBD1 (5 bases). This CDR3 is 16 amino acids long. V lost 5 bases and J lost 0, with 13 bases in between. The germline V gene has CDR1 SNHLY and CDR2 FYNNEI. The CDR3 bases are TGTGCCAGCAGTTCGGGACCAAGGACAACTAATGAAAAACTGTTTTTT. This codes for CASSSGPRTTNEKLFF.

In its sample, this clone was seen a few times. The CDR3 here is CASSSTVGNQPQHF. Here the CDR3 DNA reads TGTGCCAGCAGCTCCACGGTCGGCAATCAGCCCCAGCATTTT. The chain couples TRBV11-2 to TRBJ1-5; D is unclear. CDR1 SGHAT and CDR2 FQNNGV come from the germline V gene. Trimming pared 4 bases from V and 2 bases from J, leaving 9 bases between. This CDR3 is 14 amino acids long.

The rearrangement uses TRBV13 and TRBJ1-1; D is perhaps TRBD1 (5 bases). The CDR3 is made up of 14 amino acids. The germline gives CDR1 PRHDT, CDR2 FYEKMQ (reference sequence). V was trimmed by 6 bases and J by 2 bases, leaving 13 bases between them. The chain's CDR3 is CASRSLTVNTEAFF. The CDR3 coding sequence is TGTGCCAGCAGGTCTTTGACAGTAAACACTGAAGCTTTCTTT.

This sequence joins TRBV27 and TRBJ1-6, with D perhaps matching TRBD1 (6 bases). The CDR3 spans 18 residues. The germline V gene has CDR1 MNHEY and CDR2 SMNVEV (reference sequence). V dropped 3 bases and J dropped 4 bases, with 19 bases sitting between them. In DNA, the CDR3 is TGTGCCAGCAGTTTGGAGATGGACAGTGGAACTTATAATTCACCCCTCCACTTT. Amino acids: CASSLEMDSGTYNSPLHF.

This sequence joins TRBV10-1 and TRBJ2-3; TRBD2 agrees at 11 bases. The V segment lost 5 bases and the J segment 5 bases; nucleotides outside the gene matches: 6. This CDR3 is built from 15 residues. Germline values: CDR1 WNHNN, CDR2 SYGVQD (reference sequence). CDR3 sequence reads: CASSLSGGAEDTQYF. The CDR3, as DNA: TGCGCCAGCAGTCTTAGCGGGGGGGCCGAAGATACGCAGTATTTT.

CDR3 sequence: CASSSSGVGYTF. CDR3 in DNA: TGTGCCAGCAGCTCCTCGGGAGTTGGCTACACCTTC. This chain links TRBV7-9 with TRBJ1-2; no clear D. Germline V lookup: CDR1 SEHNR, CDR2 FQNEAQ (reference sequence). CDR3 length equals 12 residues. V shed 4 bases and J shed 7 bases, with 10 bases lying between them.